This T cell receptor beta chain was identified during a study of T cell repertoires in cytomegalovirus infection. About the study: Public TCR beta signature analysis indicated the presence of both CMV infection and matching HLA type. Study findings and constraints: Cumulative public TCR beta family frequency identified CMV carriers with the relevant HLA. It was HLA-C-restricted CMV-specific TCR beta clonotypes that dominated the response ex vivo.

TCRdb re-called the reads with MiXCR, one entry per CDR3 protein. The data hold 160,000 or so distinct CDR3 sequences, with approximately 17% observed a single time. This clonotype was observed a handful of times. The antigen is not known. Per the germline V gene, CDR1 is DFQATT and CDR2 is SNEGSKA (reference sequence). V trimming: 5 bases; J trimming: 1 base; junction bases outside the gene matches: 14. This CDR3 is 17 amino acids long. The rearrangement joins TRBV20-1 to TRBJ1-5; 7 positions match TRBD1. This TCR came from a human donor in good health (CMV status not recorded). Some clones in this sample may be carry-over from other donors' samples. Sequenced material: CD8+ T cells from PBMCs. CDR3 bases: TGCAGTGCTCTCGACAGGGAACTAGTCTGGAGCAATCAGCCCCAGCATTTT. The encoded protein is CSALDRELVWSNQPQHF.